This TCR beta chain was captured by sequencing in a study of CD8 T cells in Susac syndrome. Study as a whole: Clinically active disease was present in 5 or 6 of the sequenced Susac syndrome patients. Eight or nine of these patients were in remission.

Random hexamers served to reverse transcribe about 0.45 to 1 ug RNA. TCRdb itself ran the immunoSEQ multiplex PCR reads through MiXCR, one entry per CDR3 protein. The table shows 110,000 to 150,000 distinct CDR3 sequences, with approximately 96% occurring only once. From blood CD8+ and CD4+ T cells, the TCR beta chain was sequenced. This CDR3 spans 14 amino acids. The V gene's germline CDR1 is LGHDT and CDR2 YNNKEL (reference sequence). Trimming removed 3 bases at V and 3 bases at J, with 6 bases between. The TCR was taken from a human donor with Susac syndrome. The rearrangement joins TRBV3-1 to TRBJ1-6; D call uncertain. The specimen sequenced was CD4+ T cells from PBMCs. The CDR3, as DNA: TGTGCCAGCAGCCAGAGTGACTATAATTCACCCCTCCACTTT. It encodes CASSQSDYNSPLHF.